Sequencing of this T cell receptor beta chain was carried out in a study of immune evolution from preneoplasia to lung adenocarcinoma (dated by TCRdb to the early 2020s). Notes on the research overall: HLA loss of heterozygosity was observed in approximately 6.5%, 16% and 36% of AIS, MIA and ADC lesions, respectively, and was not observed in any AAH lesions. Resected precursor lesions (AAH, AIS, MIA) and invasive adenocarcinomas were compared against paired morphologically normal lung tissue. A total of around 50 patients with pulmonary nodules who underwent surgical resection were included in the overall cohort. The study used immune gene expression, TCR sequencing and multiplex immunofluorescence to profile the immune contexture of lung adenocarcinoma precursors and invasive adenocarcinoma. According to the study, fewer than 130 samples went through TCR sequencing. POLYSOLVER was used to infer Class I HLA alleles from exome data, while LOHHLA was used to detect allele-specific HLA loss. The immune data were combined with whole exome sequencing and methylation data from the same cohort of nodules. TCR sequencing data were obtained from 55 or so patients. Sample size was determined by specimen availability and not by a prior power calculation. Broad study findings and their caveats: The highest clonality was observed in normal lung, whereas higher T cell density and diversity but lower clonality appeared to be present in later-stage lesions. The findings rested on association rather than direct causation, and larger cohorts with long-term follow-up and longitudinal biopsies were considered necessary. All patients were from Japan and China, so applicability to Western populations was uncertain. The highest T cell clonality was observed in KRAS-mutant nodules compared with EGFR-mutant or double wild-type lesions. Top T cell clone frequencies were highest in normal lung and appeared to decrease progressively from AAH through AIS, MIA and invasive adenocarcinoma.

The immunoSEQ hsTCRbeta Kit was used to sequence TCR beta CDR3 regions from DNA. On the authors' methods: The ImmunoSEQ Analyzer was used to analyse the TCR sequencing data. T cell clonality was defined as 1 minus Pielou's evenness, as computed on productive rearrangements. The inverse Simpson index, applied to productive templates, was used to measure T cell diversity. T cell density was TCR beta template counts normalized to usable DNA, estimated by amplifying and sequencing housekeeping genes. Two-sided Kruskal-Wallis tests were used to compare TCR metrics across histologic stages. What TCRdb holds here is the immuneACCESS table cut down to in-frame rearrangements. Part of the clones is not present; checked against another copy, under half of the missing clones reflect an unresolved V gene, and the others are unexplained. The V and J calls and clone size were taken over from that table, and D and trimming were inferred from the DNA. Here the sample has around 40,000 clones; 70% to 80% occur a single time. The ten biggest clones cover around 4.7% of the sample.

On this clone itself: Its cognate antigen has yet to be identified. The input lacks base qualities; no much larger clone sits a single base away.

According to the germline V gene, CDR1 reads SNHLY and CDR2 reads FYNNEI. Counted from cysteine to phenylalanine, this CDR3 has 13 amino acids. Just CDR3 DNA is preserved here, 39 bases in frame from base 1. V loses 10 bases, J loses 1 base, and the germline ends lie 13 bases apart. Between the mid-2010s and the late 2010s, the patients underwent resection in either Japan or China. Histologic diagnosis of each case was confirmed independently by two lung cancer pathologists on H&E slides. Premalignant or tumor cells were enriched for nucleic acid extraction by macro-dissection performed after pathologic assessment. FFPE tissue was used for DNA isolation with the AllPrep DNA/RNA FFPE Kit.

Material: FFPE invasive lung adenocarcinoma tissue. The cell subset or site label on this specimen signifies: frankly invasive lung adenocarcinoma (ADC). The chain links TRBV2 with TRBJ1-1; a tentative D match to TRBD1 spans 6 bases. This TCR came from a person between 55 and 69 years old with lung adenocarcinoma. The CDR3 sequence is CATEGVANTEAFF. The DNA sequence is given as TGTGCCACTGAGGGGGTGGCGAACACTGAAGCTTTCTTT.